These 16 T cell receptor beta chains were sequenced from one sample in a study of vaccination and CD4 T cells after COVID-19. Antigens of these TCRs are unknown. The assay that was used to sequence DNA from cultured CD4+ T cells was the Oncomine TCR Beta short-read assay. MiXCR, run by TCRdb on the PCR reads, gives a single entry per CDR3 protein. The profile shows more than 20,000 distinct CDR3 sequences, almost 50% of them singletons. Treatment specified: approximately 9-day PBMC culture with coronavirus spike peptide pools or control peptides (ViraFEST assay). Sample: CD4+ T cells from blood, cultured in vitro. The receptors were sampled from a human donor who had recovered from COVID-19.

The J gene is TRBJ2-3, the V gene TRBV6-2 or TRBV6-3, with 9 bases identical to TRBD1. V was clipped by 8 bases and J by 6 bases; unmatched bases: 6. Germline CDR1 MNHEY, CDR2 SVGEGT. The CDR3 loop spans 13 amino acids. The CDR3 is CASRGTGTDTQYF. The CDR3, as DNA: TGTGCCAGCCGTGGGACAGGGACGGATACGCAGTATTTT.

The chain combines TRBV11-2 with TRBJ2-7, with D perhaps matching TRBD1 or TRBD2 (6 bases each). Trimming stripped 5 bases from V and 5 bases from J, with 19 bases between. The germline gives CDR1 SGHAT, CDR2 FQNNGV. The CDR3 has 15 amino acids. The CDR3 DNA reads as TGTGCCAGCAGCATAAACGTTGGGGGGCGCGACGAGCAGTACTTC. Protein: CASSINVGGRDEQYF. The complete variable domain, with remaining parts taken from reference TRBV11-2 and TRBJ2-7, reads EAGVAQSPRYKIIEKRQSVAFWCNPISGHATLYWYQQILGQGPKLLIQFQNNGVVDDSQLPKDRFSAERLKGVDSTLKIQPAKLEDSAVYLCASSINVGGRDEQYFGPGTRLTVT.

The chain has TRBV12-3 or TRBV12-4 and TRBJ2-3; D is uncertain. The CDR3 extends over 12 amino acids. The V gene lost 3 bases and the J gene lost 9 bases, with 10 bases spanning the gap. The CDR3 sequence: CASSLGSDTQYF. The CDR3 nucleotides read TGTGCCAGCAGTTTGGGGTCCGACACGCAGTATTTT.

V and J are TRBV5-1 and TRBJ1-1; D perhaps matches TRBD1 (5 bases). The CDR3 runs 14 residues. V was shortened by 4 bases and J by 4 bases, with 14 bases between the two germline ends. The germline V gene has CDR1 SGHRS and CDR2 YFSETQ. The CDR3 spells CASSLLRESTEAFF. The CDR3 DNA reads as TGCGCCAGCAGCCTACTCAGGGAAAGCACTGAAGCTTTCTTT.

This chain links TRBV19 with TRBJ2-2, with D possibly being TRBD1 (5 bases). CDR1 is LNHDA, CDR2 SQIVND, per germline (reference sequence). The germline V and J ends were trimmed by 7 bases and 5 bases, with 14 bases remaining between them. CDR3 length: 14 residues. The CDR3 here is CASTSEGETGELFF. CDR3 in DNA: TGTGCCAGTACCTCCGAAGGGGAAACCGGGGAGCTGTTTTTT.

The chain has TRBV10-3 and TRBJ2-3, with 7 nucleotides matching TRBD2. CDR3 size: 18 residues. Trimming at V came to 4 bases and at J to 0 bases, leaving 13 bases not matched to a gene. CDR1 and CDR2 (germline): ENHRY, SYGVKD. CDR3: CAISARTASGSSTDTQYF. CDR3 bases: TGTGCCATCAGTGCTCGTACGGCTAGCGGTTCTAGCACAGATACGCAGTATTTT.

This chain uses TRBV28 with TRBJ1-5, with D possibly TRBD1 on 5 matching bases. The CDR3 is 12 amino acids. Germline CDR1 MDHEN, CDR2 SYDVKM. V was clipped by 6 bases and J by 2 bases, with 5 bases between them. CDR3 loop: CASRGGNQPQHF. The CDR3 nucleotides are TGTGCCAGCAGAGGGGGCAATCAGCCCCAGCATTTT.

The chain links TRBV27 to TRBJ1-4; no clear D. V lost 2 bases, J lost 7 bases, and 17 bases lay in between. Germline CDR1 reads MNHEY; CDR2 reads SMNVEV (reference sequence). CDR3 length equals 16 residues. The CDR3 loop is CASSLIPPGLGEKLFF. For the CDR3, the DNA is TGTGCCAGCAGTTTAATCCCTCCGGGCTTAGGTGAAAAACTGTTTTTT.

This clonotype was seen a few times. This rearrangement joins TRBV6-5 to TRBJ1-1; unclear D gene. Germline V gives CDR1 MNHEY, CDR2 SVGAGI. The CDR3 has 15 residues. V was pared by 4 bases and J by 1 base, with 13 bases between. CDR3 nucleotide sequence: TGTGCCAGCAGTTCCACAAAGGCCAGGAACACTGAAGCTTTCTTT. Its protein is CASSSTKARNTEAFF.

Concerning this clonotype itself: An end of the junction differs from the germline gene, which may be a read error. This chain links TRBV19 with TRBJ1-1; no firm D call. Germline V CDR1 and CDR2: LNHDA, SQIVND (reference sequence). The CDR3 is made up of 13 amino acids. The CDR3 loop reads CASSITWGTEALF. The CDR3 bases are TGTGCCAGTAGTATTACCTGGGGAACTGAAGCTCTCTTT.

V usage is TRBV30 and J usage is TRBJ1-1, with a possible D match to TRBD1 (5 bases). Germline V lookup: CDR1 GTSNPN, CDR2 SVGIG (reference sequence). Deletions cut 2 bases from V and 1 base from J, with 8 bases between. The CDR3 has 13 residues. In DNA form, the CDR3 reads TGTGCCTGGAGTAGGGGCGGGAACACTGAAGCTTTCTTT. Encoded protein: CAWSRGGNTEAFF. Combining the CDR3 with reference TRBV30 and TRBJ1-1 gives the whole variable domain SQTIHQWPATLVQPVGSPLSLECTVEGTSNPNLYWYRQAAGRGLQLLFYSVGIGQISSEVPQNLSASRPQDRQFILSSKKLLLSDSGFYLCAWSRGGNTEAFFGQGTRLTVV.

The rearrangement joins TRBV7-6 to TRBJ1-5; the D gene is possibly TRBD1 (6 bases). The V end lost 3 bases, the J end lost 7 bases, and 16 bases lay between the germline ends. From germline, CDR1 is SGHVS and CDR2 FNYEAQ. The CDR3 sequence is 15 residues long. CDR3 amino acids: CASSLDRGVGQPQHF. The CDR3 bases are TGTGCCAGCAGCTTGGACAGAGGGGTAGGGCAGCCCCAGCATTTT.

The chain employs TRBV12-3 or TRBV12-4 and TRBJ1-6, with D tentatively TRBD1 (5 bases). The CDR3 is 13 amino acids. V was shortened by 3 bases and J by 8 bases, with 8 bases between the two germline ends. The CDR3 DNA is TGTGCCAGCAGTTTGGGGACCGATTCACCCCTCCACTTT. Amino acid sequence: CASSLGTDSPLHF.

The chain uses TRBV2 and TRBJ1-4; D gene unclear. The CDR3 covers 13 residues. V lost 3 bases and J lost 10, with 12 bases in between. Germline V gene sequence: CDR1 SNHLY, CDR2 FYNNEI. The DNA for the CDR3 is TGTGCCAGCAGTGAGGAGGGCGCGGTAAAACTGTTTTTT. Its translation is CASSEEGAVKLFF. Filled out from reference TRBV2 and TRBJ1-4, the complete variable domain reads EPEVTQTPSHQVTQMGQEVILRCVPISNHLYFYWYRQILGQKVEFLVSFYNNEISEKSEIFDDQFSVERPDGSNFTLKIRSTKLEDSAMYFCASSEEGAVKLFFGSGTQLSVL.

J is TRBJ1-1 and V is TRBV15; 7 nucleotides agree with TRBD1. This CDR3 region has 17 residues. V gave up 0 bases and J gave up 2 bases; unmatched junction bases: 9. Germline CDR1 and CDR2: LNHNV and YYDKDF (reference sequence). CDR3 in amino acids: CATSRDEHGQDNTEAFF. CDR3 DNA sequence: TGTGCCACCAGCAGAGATGAGCACGGACAGGATAACACTGAAGCTTTCTTT.

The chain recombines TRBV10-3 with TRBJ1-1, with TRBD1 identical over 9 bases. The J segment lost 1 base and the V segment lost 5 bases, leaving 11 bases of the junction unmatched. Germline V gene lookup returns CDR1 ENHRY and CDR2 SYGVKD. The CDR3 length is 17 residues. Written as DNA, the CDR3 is TGTGCCATCAGTCCTACCCTGGACAGGGGAGGGAACACTGAAGCTTTCTTT. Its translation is CAISPTLDRGGNTEAFF.